The rows below give T cell receptor beta chains drawn from one sample of a study of beta chain features in type 1 diabetes. Profiling relied on immunoSEQ multiplex PCR, and the TCRdb table lists in-frame clones only, not all of them. The sample records 150,000 to 200,000 clones, roughly 9% being singletons. The sample comprised central memory CD4+ T cells from blood. Source of these receptors: a woman aged 25 to 39 with type 1 diabetes. Each CDR3 is given with its conserved first and last residue. The order of the fields is clone size, J gene, V gene, D gene, CDR3 protein, CDR3 DNA. A D gene is named only where the DNA matches it firmly. Not all rows give a size; the values are once, few, many and, for expanded clones, a class.

clone_size: few
j_call: TRBJ2-4
v_call: TRBV27
d_call: NA
cdr3_aa: CASSLRTGFVKNIQYF
cdr3_nt: TGTGCCAGCAGTCTCCGAACAGGGTTTGTCAAAAACATTCAGTACTTC

clone_size: few
j_call: TRBJ2-7
v_call: TRBV7-2
d_call: TRBD1
cdr3_aa: CASSKDRGYEQYF
cdr3_nt: TGTGCCAGCAGTAAGGACAGGGGTTACGAGCAGTACTTC

clone_size: NA
j_call: TRBJ2-4
v_call: TRBV5-4
d_call: TRBD2
cdr3_aa: CASSQASGGAKNIQYF
cdr3_nt: TGTGCCAGCAGCCAAGCGAGCGGGGGGGCCAAAAACATTCAGTACTTC

clone_size: NA
j_call: TRBJ2-1
v_call: TRBV10-3
d_call: TRBD2
cdr3_aa: CAISVRAGDYNEQFF
cdr3_nt: TGTGCCATCAGTGTCCGAGCGGGGGACTACAATGAGCAGTTCTTC

clone_size: NA
j_call: TRBJ1-5
v_call: TRBV30
d_call: TRBD1
cdr3_aa: CAWGTGENQPQHF
cdr3_nt: TGTGCCTGGGGCACAGGGGAAAATCAGCCCCAGCATTTT

clone_size: few
j_call: TRBJ2-5
v_call: TRBV7-2
d_call: TRBD1
cdr3_aa: CASSFQAGQGETQYF
cdr3_nt: TGTGCCAGCAGCTTCCAAGCGGGACAGGGAGAGACCCAGTACTTC

clone_size: NA
j_call: TRBJ1-1
v_call: TRBV28
d_call: TRBD1
cdr3_aa: CATIRGHEVAEAFF
cdr3_nt: TGTGCCACCATAAGGGGGCATGAAGTGGCTGAAGCTTTCTTT

clone_size: few
j_call: TRBJ2-5
v_call: TRBV18
d_call: TRBD1
cdr3_aa: CASSPNLKTGGTPGTQYF
cdr3_nt: TGTGCCAGCTCACCAAACTTGAAGACAGGGGGAACCCCGGGGACCCAGTACTTC

clone_size: NA
j_call: TRBJ2-5
v_call: TRBV18
d_call: NA
cdr3_aa: CASFPNGGQETQYF
cdr3_nt: TGTGCCAGCTTTCCAAACGGGGGTCAAGAGACCCAGTACTTC

clone_size: few
j_call: TRBJ2-1
v_call: TRBV18
d_call: NA
cdr3_aa: CASSIGEGDYNEQFF
cdr3_nt: TGTGCCAGCTCAATTGGAGAGGGAGACTACAATGAGCAGTTCTTC

clone_size: few
j_call: TRBJ2-3
v_call: TRBV23-1
d_call: TRBD2
cdr3_aa: CASSQWWTSGSRAPDTQYF
cdr3_nt: TGCGCCAGCAGTCAATGGTGGACTAGCGGGAGCAGGGCCCCAGATACGCAGTATTTT

clone_size: NA
j_call: TRBJ2-3
v_call: TRBV9
d_call: TRBD2
cdr3_aa: CASSVATSGASTDTQYF
cdr3_nt: TGTGCCAGCAGCGTAGCGACTAGCGGGGCCAGCACAGATACGCAGTATTTT

clone_size: NA
j_call: TRBJ1-5
v_call: TRBV5-6
d_call: TRBD1
cdr3_aa: CASSNGQGPNQPQHF
cdr3_nt: TGTGCCAGCAGCAACGGACAGGGACCCAATCAGCCCCAGCATTTT

clone_size: NA
j_call: TRBJ1-4
v_call: TRBV6-5
d_call: TRBD1
cdr3_aa: CASSDRQGGFEKLFF
cdr3_nt: TGTGCCAGCAGCGACCGACAGGGGGGATTTGAAAAACTGTTTTTT

clone_size: NA
j_call: TRBJ2-1
v_call: TRBV5-1
d_call: NA
cdr3_aa: CASSLIPSEANEQFF
cdr3_nt: TGCGCCAGCAGCTTGATCCCCTCCGAGGCCAATGAGCAGTTCTTC

clone_size: NA
j_call: TRBJ1-1
v_call: TRBV5-1
d_call: TRBD1
cdr3_aa: CASSSPGQGSEAFF
cdr3_nt: TGCGCCAGCAGCTCCCCGGGACAGGGGAGTGAAGCTTTCTTT

clone_size: few
j_call: TRBJ2-1
v_call: TRBV7-6
d_call: TRBD2
cdr3_aa: CASSLVAGAHNEQFF
cdr3_nt: TGTGCCAGCAGCTTAGTAGCGGGAGCTCACAATGAGCAGTTCTTC

clone_size: few
j_call: TRBJ2-1
v_call: TRBV6-6
d_call: TRBD2
cdr3_aa: CASSWGLAGGNEQFF
cdr3_nt: TGTGCCAGCAGTTGGGGACTAGCGGGCGGCAATGAGCAGTTCTTC

clone_size: few
j_call: TRBJ2-5
v_call: TRBV14
d_call: TRBD2
cdr3_aa: CASSQVAASGRETQYF
cdr3_nt: TGTGCCAGCAGCCAAGTGGCTGCTAGCGGGAGAGAGACCCAGTACTTC

clone_size: few
j_call: TRBJ1-2
v_call: TRBV11-2
d_call: TRBD1
cdr3_aa: CASSLDGGTGPYGYTF
cdr3_nt: TGTGCCAGCAGCTTAGATGGGGGGACAGGGCCCTATGGCTACACCTTC

clone_size: few
j_call: TRBJ1-2
v_call: TRBV30
d_call: TRBD1
cdr3_aa: CAWSPTGSGYTF
cdr3_nt: TGTGCCTGGAGTCCGACAGGGAGTGGCTACACCTTC

clone_size: NA
j_call: TRBJ2-5
v_call: TRBV6-5
d_call: NA
cdr3_aa: CASSSTYQETQYF
cdr3_nt: TGTGCCAGCAGTTCCACATACCAAGAGACCCAGTACTTC

clone_size: NA
j_call: TRBJ2-5
v_call: TRBV13
d_call: NA
cdr3_aa: CASSTTFLETQYF
cdr3_nt: TGTGCCAGCAGCACTACTTTTTTGGAGACCCAGTACTTC

clone_size: NA
j_call: TRBJ2-1
v_call: TRBV15
d_call: TRBD2
cdr3_aa: CATSRDGRAGVSYNEQFF
cdr3_nt: TGTGCCACCAGCAGAGATGGGAGAGCGGGAGTATCCTACAATGAGCAGTTCTTC

clone_size: NA
j_call: TRBJ1-2
v_call: TRBV19
d_call: TRBD1
cdr3_aa: CASSIWDRPDYGYTF
cdr3_nt: TGTGCCAGTAGTATTTGGGACAGACCTGACTATGGCTACACCTTC

clone_size: few
j_call: TRBJ2-5
v_call: TRBV7-9
d_call: NA
cdr3_aa: CASSFRQAQETQYF
cdr3_nt: TGTGCCAGCAGCTTCCGACAGGCCCAAGAGACCCAGTACTTC

clone_size: few
j_call: TRBJ2-7
v_call: TRBV5-1
d_call: TRBD1
cdr3_aa: CASSLGQGLTYEQYF
cdr3_nt: TGCGCCAGCAGCTTGGGACAGGGCCTTACCTACGAGCAGTACTTC

clone_size: few
j_call: TRBJ2-5
v_call: TRBV29-1
d_call: TRBD2
cdr3_aa: CSVGGLDVEETQYF
cdr3_nt: TGCAGCGTTGGGGGACTAGATGTAGAAGAGACCCAGTACTTC

clone_size: few
j_call: TRBJ1-3
v_call: TRBV28
d_call: NA
cdr3_aa: CASTDSTDYSGNTIYF
cdr3_nt: TGTGCCAGCACCGATTCGACGGACTACTCTGGAAACACCATATATTTT

clone_size: NA
j_call: TRBJ1-3
v_call: TRBV30
d_call: NA
cdr3_aa: CAWSITGTTGNTIYF
cdr3_nt: TGTGCCTGGAGTATAACCGGGACAACGGGAAACACCATATATTTT

clone_size: NA
j_call: TRBJ2-5
v_call: TRBV5-1
d_call: NA
cdr3_aa: CASTPGTQQETQYF
cdr3_nt: TGCGCCAGCACCCCGGGAACCCAACAAGAGACCCAGTACTTC

clone_size: few
j_call: TRBJ2-1
v_call: TRBV9
d_call: TRBD1
cdr3_aa: CASSVQGEYNEQFF
cdr3_nt: TGTGCCAGCAGCGTACAGGGGGAATACAATGAGCAGTTCTTC

clone_size: many
j_call: TRBJ2-7
v_call: TRBV28
d_call: NA
cdr3_aa: CASEEAREQYF
cdr3_nt: TGTGCCAGCGAAGAAGCGCGCGAGCAGTACTTC

clone_size: NA
j_call: TRBJ2-7
v_call: TRBV4-2
d_call: NA
cdr3_aa: CASSQGAEQSYEQYF
cdr3_nt: TGTGCCAGCAGCCAAGGGGCAGAACAATCCTACGAGCAGTACTTC

clone_size: many
j_call: TRBJ2-5
v_call: TRBV14
d_call: NA
cdr3_aa: CASSQQLQETQYF
cdr3_nt: TGTGCCAGCAGCCAACAACTTCAAGAGACCCAGTACTTC